Listed here are 3 T cell receptor beta chains from one sample, sequenced in a study of blood T cell repertoires in COVID-19. Sequencing was performed with immunoSEQ multiplex PCR; in TCRdb, only in-frame clones are kept and a portion is missing. This table has around 150,000 clones, about 90% appearing once. The sequenced sample was peripheral blood. All receptors come from a man aged 25 to 45 with COVID-19, enrolled during active disease.

V usage is TRBV3-1 (or the pseudogene TRBV3-2) and J usage is TRBJ2-5, with TRBD1 matching 7 bases. CDR3 length: 14 residues. Germline values: CDR1 LGHDT, CDR2 YNNKEL (reference sequence). Unmatched junction bases numbered 3, after V lost 1 base and J lost 4 bases. The CDR3 DNA follows: TGTGCCAGCAGCCAAGTTTCAGGGGGAGAGACCCAGTACTTC. Translated, it gives CASSQVSGGETQYF.

This chain joins TRBV10-2 and TRBJ1-3; no clear D. Trimming removed 6 bases from V and 0 bases from J, with 6 bases in between. Germline assignment: CDR1 WSHSY and CDR2 SAAADI. The CDR3 spans 13 residues. CDR3 sequence: CASRPGSGNTIYF. In nucleotides, the CDR3 is TGCGCCAGCAGGCCCGGCTCTGGAAACACCATATATTTT.

This chain uses TRBV5-1 with TRBJ2-1, with 14 nucleotides matching TRBD2. Germline CDR1 is SGHRS and CDR2 is YFSETQ. This CDR3 contains 17 residues. The V segment lost 5 bases and the J segment 1 base; nucleotides outside the gene matches: 5. CDR3 protein: CASRWTSGGRSYNEQFF. Written as DNA, the CDR3 is TGCGCCAGCAGGTGGACTAGCGGGGGGAGATCCTACAATGAGCAGTTCTTC.